The 26 T cell receptor beta chains in this list originate from one sample, sequenced in a study of patients and donors after allogeneic stem cell transplantation. TCRdb recomputed calls from the RT-PCR reads with MiXCR, one row per CDR3 protein. The table includes 900,000 to 1,000,000 distinct CDR3 sequences, more than 15% detected once. The sample consisted of blood, either unsorted or a sorted T cell fraction (not recorded which). The source is a human donor who was either an allogeneic HSCT recipient or a stem cell or donor lymphocyte infusion donor (not recorded which). It is not recorded whose cells these are; they may come from a transplant donor.

A few counts support this clonotype. In DNA form, the CDR3 reads TGTGCCAGCAGCTACGGGGCTAGCCAACCCTACGAGCAGTACTTC. Protein: CASSYGASQPYEQYF. The chain combines TRBV7-6 with TRBJ2-7, with D possibly being TRBD1 or TRBD2 (5 bases each). Germline V gene sequence: CDR1 SGHVS, CDR2 FNYEAQ. V was clipped by 4 bases and J by 2 bases, with 15 bases between them. The CDR3 length is 15 residues. Based on the CDR3 plus reference TRBV7-6 and TRBJ2-7, the full variable domain is GAGVSQSPRYKVTKRGQDVALRCDPISGHVSLYWYRQALGQGPEFLTYFNYEAQQDKSGLPNDRFSAERPEGSISTLTIQRTEQRDSAMYRCASSYGASQPYEQYFGPGTRLTVT.

This clonotype showed up just once. A much larger clonotype is one base distant, so this may be a read error. The chain is built from TRBV6-1 and TRBJ1-1; D possibly corresponds to TRBD1 (6 bases). V lost 7 bases, J lost 0 bases, and 9 bases lay in between. Germline CDR1 and CDR2: MNHNS and SASEGT. The CDR3 has 13 residues. The CDR3 reads CASTDSMNTEAFF. The DNA of the CDR3 is TGTGCCAGCACGGACAGCATGAACACTGAAGCTTTCTTT.

The DNA for the CDR3 is TGTGCCAGCAGCCCGCGGTCGGTATATATCTCCTACGAGCAGTACTTC. It is translated as CASSPRSVYISYEQYF. J is TRBJ2-7 and V is TRBV3-1, with D unresolved. From germline, CDR1 is LGHDT and CDR2 YNNKEL (reference sequence). V was shortened by 4 bases and J by 0 bases, with 16 bases between the two germline ends. The CDR3 loop spans 16 amino acids.

This clonotype appeared many times. The CDR3 DNA follows: TGTGCCAGCAGGGGACAGTCGAACACCGGGGAGCTGTTTTTT. The encoded protein is CASRGQSNTGELFF. J is TRBJ2-2 and V is TRBV28; TRBD1 aligns across 7 bases. This CDR3 comprises 14 residues. V shed 6 bases and J 0 bases; nucleotides not matched to a gene: 1. The germline V gene encodes CDR1 MDHEN and CDR2 SYDVKM.

This clonotype showed up just a few times. The J gene is TRBJ2-3, the V gene TRBV12-3 or TRBV12-4; D not resolved. V dropped 6 bases and J dropped 7 bases, with 23 bases sitting between them. CDR3 length equals 16 residues. CDR3 sequence: CASSPDAEIHTHTQYF. CDR3 nucleotides: TGTGCCAGCAGCCCCGATGCAGAGATACACACTCATACGCAGTATTTT.

The V call is TRBV29-1, the J call TRBJ2-5, with 7 bases lining up with TRBD2. Germline V gene data show CDR1 as SQVTM and CDR2 as ANQGSEA. J gave up 2 bases and V 4 bases, and 1 base lay outside the gene matches. The CDR3 has 12 residues. CDR3 sequence (DNA): TGCAGCGTTGCTAGCGGACAAGAGACCCAGTACTTC. This sequence encodes CSVASGQETQYF.

V is TRBV5-1 and J is TRBJ2-7; D is perhaps TRBD2 (5 bases). The V and J ends lost 2 bases and 2 bases respectively, with 14 bases between them. Germline V CDR1 and CDR2: SGHRS, YFSETQ. This CDR3 has 15 residues. The CDR3 protein is CASSLFEGRAYEQYF. CDR3 DNA sequence: TGCGCCAGCAGCTTATTTGAGGGCAGAGCCTACGAGCAGTACTTC.

The chain employs TRBV2 and TRBJ1-1; D may be TRBD1 (5 bases). Per the germline V gene, CDR1 is SNHLY and CDR2 is FYNNEI. Trimming left V 7 bases short and J 5 bases short, with 14 bases between. This CDR3 region has 13 residues. The CDR3 DNA reads TGTGCCAGCAAGAAAGAGGGACGGACTGAAGCTTTCTTT. Translating it yields CASKKEGRTEAFF. Complete variable domain (other parts from reference TRBV2 and TRBJ1-1): EPEVTQTPSHQVTQMGQEVILRCVPISNHLYFYWYRQILGQKVEFLVSFYNNEISEKSEIFDDQFSVERPDGSNFTLKIRSTKLEDSAMYFCASKKEGRTEAFFGQGTRLTVV.

The chain couples TRBV5-6 to TRBJ1-2, with 8 nucleotides matching TRBD1. The CDR3 is 14 residues long. The germline V gene has CDR1 SGHDT and CDR2 YYEEEE. The V and J ends lost 4 bases and 5 bases, in that order; junction bases with no gene match: 7. The CDR3 sequence is CASSESGTGYGYTF. In DNA form, the CDR3 reads TGTGCCAGCAGCGAATCCGGGACAGGATATGGCTACACCTTC.

The chain recombines TRBV20-1 with TRBJ1-5; 8 bases fit TRBD1. The V and J ends lost 3 bases and 2 bases, in that order; junction bases with no gene match: 12. Germline V CDR1 and CDR2: DFQATT, SNEGSKA (reference sequence). The CDR3 is 17 amino acids. The CDR3 loop reads CSARLNQGALGNQPQHF. The CDR3 coding sequence is TGCAGTGCTAGGTTAAACCAGGGGGCGTTGGGCAATCAGCCCCAGCATTTT.

This clonotype was seen more than once but under ten times. The chain combines TRBV29-1 with TRBJ1-6; 9 positions match TRBD1. CDR3 length equals 15 residues. Germline V gene data show CDR1 as SQVTM and CDR2 as ANQGSEA. Trimming removed 4 bases from V and 6 bases from J; junction bases left unmatched: 7. For the CDR3, the DNA is TGCAGCGTTGGAACCGGGACAGGGCTTAATTCACCCCTCCACTTT. Amino acid sequence: CSVGTGTGLNSPLHF.

At least ten counts were recorded for this clonotype. The chain combines TRBV13 with TRBJ1-1; perhaps TRBD1 as D (6 bases). Trimming took off 2 bases at V and 2 bases at J, with 12 bases between the two ends. Germline values: CDR1 PRHDT, CDR2 FYEKMQ (reference sequence). The CDR3 extends over 15 amino acids. The CDR3 DNA reads TGTGCCAGCAGCTTAAGGGCAGGGGTTAACACTGAAGCTTTCTTT. Protein: CASSLRAGVNTEAFF. Drawing the rest from reference TRBV13 and TRBJ1-1, the complete variable domain is AAGVIQSPRHLIKEKRETATLKCYPIPRHDTVYWYQQGPGQDPQFLISFYEKMQSDKGSIPDRFSAQQFSDYHSELNMSSLELGDSALYFCASSLRAGVNTEAFFGQGTRLTVV.

The CDR3: CASSLARPNTEAFF. The CDR3 DNA is TGCGCCAGCAGCTTGGCCAGGCCCAACACTGAAGCTTTCTTT. The V call is TRBV5-1, the J call TRBJ1-1; D ambiguous. V was shortened by 0 bases and J by 2 bases, with 8 bases between the two germline ends. The CDR3 covers 14 residues. Germline CDR1 reads SGHRS; CDR2 reads YFSETQ. Full variable domain (outside the CDR3, taken from reference TRBV5-1 and TRBJ1-1): KAGVTQTPRYLIKTRGQQVTLSCSPISGHRSVSWYQQTPGQGLQFLFEYFSETQRNKGNFPGRFSGRQFSNSRSEMNVSTLELGDSALYLCASSLARPNTEAFFGQGTRLTVV.

V is TRBV27 and J is TRBJ2-1; D is possibly TRBD2 (7 bases). The CDR3 loop spans 15 amino acids. Germline CDR1 and CDR2: MNHEY and SMNVEV (reference sequence). V was trimmed by 2 bases and J by 8 bases, leaving 16 bases between them. DNA of the CDR3: TGTGCCAGCAGTTTACAGGGCGGGGGCACGGATGAGCAGTTCTTC. Translating gives CASSLQGGGTDEQFF.

For this clonotype: At one end, the junction sequence differs from germline, possibly due to a read error. V and J are TRBV11-1 and TRBJ2-1; 8 bases match TRBD2. Germline lookup yields CDR1 SGHAT and CDR2 FQDESV (reference sequence). The CDR3 has 19 amino acids. CDR3 in DNA: TGTGCCAGCAGCCCTCGATTCCTAAGTAGCGGGGTCTCCCACAATGAGCAGTTCTTC. Translation: CASSPRFLSSGVSHNEQFF.

This clonotype showed up just a few times. The genes are TRBV11-2 and TRBJ1-5, with TRBD1 identical over 9 bases. J gave up 3 bases and V 5 bases, and 8 bases lay outside the gene matches. The CDR3 length is 16 residues. The V gene's germline CDR1 is SGHAT and CDR2 FQNNGV. CDR3 DNA sequence: TGTGCCAGCAGCATGGGACAGGGTAGTACCAATCAGCCCCAGCATTTT. Encoded protein: CASSMGQGSTNQPQHF.

CDR3 loop: CASSPPRNTGHTEAFF. CDR3 bases: TGTGCCAGCAGCCCGCCCAGAAACACAGGCCACACTGAAGCTTTCTTT. This chain uses TRBV12-3 or TRBV12-4 with TRBJ1-1; a weak D match, TRBD1 (5 bases). Trimming removed 6 bases at V and 3 bases at J, with 20 bases between. This CDR3 is 16 amino acids long.

This clonotype was seen a handful of times. The chain carries TRBV6-2 or TRBV6-3 and TRBJ2-1; D ambiguous. Trimming cost V 4 bases and J 6 bases, with 13 bases left between them. Germline CDR1 reads MNHEY; CDR2 reads SVGEGT. The CDR3 has 14 amino acids. CDR3: CASSSQDATNEQFF. The DNA for the CDR3 is TGTGCCAGCAGTTCCCAGGACGCCACCAATGAGCAGTTCTTC.

This chain uses TRBV30 with TRBJ2-1; D tentatively reads TRBD1 or TRBD2 (5 bases each). Germline-derived CDR1 and CDR2 are GTSNPN and SVGIG (reference sequence). V lost 3 bases to trimming and J lost 5 bases, with 11 bases between them. The CDR3 has 13 residues. The CDR3 DNA reads TGTGCCTGGAGGGGGGACCGACACAATGAGCAGTTCTTC. This sequence encodes CAWRGDRHNEQFF.

This clonotype was counted only a few times. The genes are TRBV24-1 and TRBJ2-1, with 7 bases lining up with TRBD2. V trimming: 2 bases; J trimming: 10 bases; junction bases outside the gene matches: 10. The CDR3 is 15 residues long. Germline V gives CDR1 KGHDR, CDR2 SFDVKD. The CDR3 DNA is TGTGCCACCAGTGATTCTCCCCCCCTAGCGGAGGAGCAGTTCTTC. Residues: CATSDSPPLAEEQFF.

The chain uses TRBV24-1 and TRBJ1-5; D is ambiguous. This CDR3 contains 12 residues. CDR1 and CDR2 from the germline V gene are KGHDR and SFDVKD. Trimming removed 6 bases from V and 11 bases from J, with 13 bases in between. CDR3 nucleotide sequence: TGTGCCACCAGTACGGTTGGGAAGACCCAGCATTTT. It yields the protein CATSTVGKTQHF.

This sequence joins TRBV27 and TRBJ1-2; the D gene is possibly TRBD1 (6 bases). The CDR3 sequence is 15 residues long. Trimming removed 3 bases from V and 5 bases from J, with 16 bases in between. Germline V gene sequence: CDR1 MNHEY, CDR2 SMNVEV (reference sequence). The CDR3 nucleotides are TGTGCCAGCAGTTTTATAGGACAGCCGACTTATGGCTACACCTTC. Translating it yields CASSFIGQPTYGYTF.

This clonotype was observed a single time. The V call is TRBV12-3 or TRBV12-4, the J call TRBJ1-1, with a tentative D call TRBD1 (5 bases). CDR3 length equals 16 residues. The V and J ends lost 7 bases and 2 bases respectively, with 20 bases between them. CDR3 coding DNA: TGTGCCAGCAATTCGGTGGGATGGGGCAAAAACACTGAAGCTTTCTTT. Translating it yields CASNSVGWGKNTEAFF.

With respect to this clonotype: It may be a read error: a sequence one base away is much more abundant. The chain couples TRBV12-3 or TRBV12-4 to TRBJ1-1; the D is unclear. CDR3 length: 13 residues. V shed 5 bases and J shed 7 bases, with 14 bases lying between them. The DNA for the CDR3 is TGTGCCAGCAGTCTACGCAGCAGGCGTGAAGCTTTCTTT. Its protein is CASSLRSRREAFF.

This clonotype was seen a single time. V is TRBV5-1 and J is TRBJ2-2, with 7 bases fitting TRBD1. J gave up 1 base and V 0 bases, and 3 bases lay outside the gene matches. The germline gives CDR1 SGHRS, CDR2 YFSETQ. This CDR3 contains 16 residues. The CDR3 nucleotides read TGCGCCAGCAGCTTGGAGGGGGCGCGGAACACCGGGGAGCTGTTTTTT. Residues: CASSLEGARNTGELFF. The entire variable domain, with the rest obtained from reference TRBV5-1 and TRBJ2-2, is as follows: KAGVTQTPRYLIKTRGQQVTLSCSPISGHRSVSWYQQTPGQGLQFLFEYFSETQRNKGNFPGRFSGRQFSNSRSEMNVSTLELGDSALYLCASSLEGARNTGELFFGEGSRLTVL.

In this sample, this clonotype turned up a few times. The V and J genes are TRBV12-3 or TRBV12-4 and TRBJ2-7, with D perhaps TRBD1 or TRBD2 (5 bases each). V was cut by 8 bases and J by 3 bases, with 14 bases left in between. The CDR3 is 13 amino acids. DNA for the CDR3: TGTGCCAGCCGACGGGACGGTCTCTACGAGCAGTACTTC. Protein sequence: CASRRDGLYEQYF.